One TCR beta chain is described in this entry. This specimen comes from a study of PD-L1 blockade in urothelial cancer. As for the study in general: Patients started atezolizumab at some point between 2013 and 2015, 1,200 mg intravenously every 3 weeks. Males with bladder-origin urothelial cancer constituted about nine tenths of the roughly 30 patients.

Profiling relied on immunoSEQ multiplex PCR, and the TCRdb table lists in-frame clones only, not all of them. The table shows just over 50,000 clones, with 70% to 90% occurring only once. The germline CDR1 and CDR2 sequences are LGHNA and YSLEER. The CDR3 totals 14 residues. With 5 bases clipped from V and 5 bases from J, the junction kept 5 bases outside the gene matches. The clonotype originates from a man aged 55 to 69 with urothelial cancer. The source material was PBMCs, sampled around atezolizumab (anti-PD-L1) treatment. The V call is TRBV4-3, the J call TRBJ2-1, with TRBD2 matching 8 bases. The CDR3 loop is CASSSGSGNNEQFF. The CDR3 nucleotides read TGCGCCAGCAGCAGCGGGAGTGGGAACAATGAGCAGTTCTTC.